This TCR beta chain was captured by sequencing in a study of shared clonotypes between healthy human individuals. Study conclusions and caveats: Shared clonotypes: about 5% naive CD4, roughly 4% naive CD8, 2% to 2.5% memory CD4, about 0.41% memory CD8. Non-shared clonotypes were found to have lower generation probabilities than the clonotypes that were shared by all four of the sorted-subset donors.

Sorted-subset replicate PCRs used 150 to 250 ng of genomic DNA. This amount corresponded to about 30,000 T cell genomes. Authors' methods: Filtering differed since immunoSEQ provided only junctions, with no quality scores. Data came from immunoSEQ multiplex PCR; TCRdb stores just in-frame clones and leaves some out. V, J and clone size reflect that table, while D and trimming were determined from the DNA. The profile covers under 1,100,000 clones, with more than 75% appearing a single time and 0.5% to 0.65% taken by the ten largest. This clone was recorded once. Its antigen is not known. With 4 bases removed from V and 3 bases from J, the gap between germline ends came to 11 bases. The CDR3 is made up of 14 amino acids. The germline V gene encodes CDR1 SGHKS and CDR2 YYEKEE (reference sequence).

The chain recombines TRBV5-5 with TRBJ1-5; the D gene is possibly TRBD1 (6 bases). Sequenced: memory CD4+ T cells from PBMCs. Subset defined: CD45RA-negative fraction. The TCR sequence derives from a man aged 18-30 years in good health. Some clones in this sample may be carry-over from other donors' samples. The CDR3 DNA is TGTGCCAGCAGCCCACAGGGAGCCAATCAGCCCCAGCATTTT. Its protein is CASSPQGANQPQHF. The whole variable domain, filled in from reference TRBV5-5 and TRBJ1-5, reads DAGVTQSPTHLIKTRGQQVTLRCSPISGHKSVSWYQQVLGQGPQFIFQYYEKEERGRGNFPDRFSARQFPNYSSELNVNALLLGDSALYLCASSPQGANQPQHFGDGTRLSIL.